This T cell receptor (beta chain) came from a study of blood T cells in healthy people across ages. Points from the study as a whole: Reliance upon unsorted PBMCs precluded definitive naive versus antigen-experienced comparison. Correlation between TCR beta diversity and naive T cell percentage was strong.

Staff drew 9 to 10 milliliters of peripheral blood from each donor. It was with a sample-barcoded 5' primer and a J-beta primer mix that a second PCR of roughly 7 to 12 cycles was run. TCRdb redid the calling of the 5' RACE reads with MiXCR, one entry per CDR3 protein. This sample carries roughly 800,000 distinct CDR3 sequences, 58% of them seen once, and the ten largest clones take around 20%. Notes on this clonotype: Its target is unknown.

CDR1 is SGHTA, CDR2 FQGNSA, per germline. CDR3 size: 15 residues. V gave up 1 base and J gave up 6 bases, with 13 bases separating them. The specimen sequenced was blood. This chain uses TRBV7-2 with TRBJ2-1; tentatively, D is TRBD1 or TRBD2 (5 bases each). This clonotype originated in a man under 40 in good health. In nucleotides, the CDR3 is TGTGCCAGCAGCTTAGGGGGGTCCCGACTCAATGAGCAGTTCTTC. Translating gives CASSLGGSRLNEQFF.